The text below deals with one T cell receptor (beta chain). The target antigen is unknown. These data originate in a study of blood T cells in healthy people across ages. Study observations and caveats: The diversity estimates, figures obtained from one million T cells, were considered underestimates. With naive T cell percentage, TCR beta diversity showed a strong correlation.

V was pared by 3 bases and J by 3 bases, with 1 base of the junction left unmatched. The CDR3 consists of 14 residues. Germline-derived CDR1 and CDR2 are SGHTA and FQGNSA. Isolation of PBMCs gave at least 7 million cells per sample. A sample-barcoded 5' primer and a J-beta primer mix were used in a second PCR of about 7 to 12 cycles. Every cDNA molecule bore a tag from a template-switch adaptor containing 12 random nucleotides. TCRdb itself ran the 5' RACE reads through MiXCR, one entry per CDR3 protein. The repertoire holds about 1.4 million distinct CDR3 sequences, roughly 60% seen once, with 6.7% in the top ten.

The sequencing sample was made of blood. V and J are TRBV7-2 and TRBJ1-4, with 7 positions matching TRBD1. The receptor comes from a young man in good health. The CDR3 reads CASSFGTANEKLFF. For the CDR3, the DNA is TGTGCCAGCAGCTTCGGGACAGCTAATGAAAAACTGTTTTTT.